This T cell receptor (beta chain) was sequenced for a study of regulatory T cells in long-lasting Graves disease. Time point defined: persistent/refractory GD, antithyroid drugs over 5 years with positive TRAb. With RNA extracted from PBMCs as input, the TCR library was made. From an endocrinology department in Xi'an, China, came the patients. Study results and caveats: Persistent disease was characterized by preferential usage of TRBV28, TRBJ1-2 and TRBJ2-5. The study examined only peripheral blood, not thyroid tissue.

As for this clonotype: Its target is unknown.

Construction of the TCR beta libraries employed iRepertoire HTBI primers in conjunction with Arm-PCR of CDR3 regions. TCRdb ran MiXCR on the multiplex PCR reads and lists one entry per CDR3 protein. The top ten clones hold roughly an eighth of a sample with about 430,000 distinct CDR3 sequences, around 20% of them seen once. In germline, CDR1 is SGHRS, CDR2 YFSETQ. The CDR3 sequence is 15 residues long. V lost 0 bases and J lost 6, with 16 bases in between. This TCR came from a female donor with Graves disease. Material: peripheral blood mononuclear cells (PBMCs), obtained when the disease was refractory, from a patient treated with antithyroid drugs. V is TRBV5-1 and J is TRBJ2-7, with D uncertain. The CDR3 nucleotides read TGCGCCAGCAGCTTGGGGACCCCCCAGAAGACCGAGCAGTACTTC. It encodes CASSLGTPQKTEQYF. The whole variable domain, remainder taken from reference TRBV5-1 and TRBJ2-7, is KAGVTQTPRYLIKTRGQQVTLSCSPISGHRSVSWYQQTPGQGLQFLFEYFSETQRNKGNFPGRFSGRQFSNSRSEMNVSTLELGDSALYLCASSLGTPQKTEQYFGPGTRLTVT.